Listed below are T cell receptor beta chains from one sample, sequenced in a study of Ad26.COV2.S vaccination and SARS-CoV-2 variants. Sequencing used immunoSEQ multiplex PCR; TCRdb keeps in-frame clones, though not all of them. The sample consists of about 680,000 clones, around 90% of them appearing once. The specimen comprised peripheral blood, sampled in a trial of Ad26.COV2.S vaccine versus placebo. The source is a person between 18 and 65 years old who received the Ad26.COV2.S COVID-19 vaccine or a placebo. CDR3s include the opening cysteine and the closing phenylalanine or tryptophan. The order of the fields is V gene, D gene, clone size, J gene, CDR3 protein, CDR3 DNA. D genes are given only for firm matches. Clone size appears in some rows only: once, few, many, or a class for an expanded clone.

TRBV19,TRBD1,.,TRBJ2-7,CASSIATGEYEQYF,TGTGCCAGTAGTATAGCGACAGGGGAGTACGAGCAGTACTTC
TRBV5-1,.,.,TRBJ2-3,CASTSGQYTDTQYF,TGCGCCAGCACCTCGGGACAATACACAGATACGCAGTATTTT
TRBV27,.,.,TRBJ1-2,CASSYAGFYGYTF,TGTGCCAGCAGCTACGCAGGGTTTTATGGCTACACCTTC
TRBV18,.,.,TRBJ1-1,CASSPAGMNTEAFF,TGTGCCAGCTCACCAGCAGGGATGAACACTGAAGCTTTCTTT
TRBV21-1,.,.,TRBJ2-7,CASSKVGRTLTYEQYF,TGTGCCAGCAGCAAAGTGGGCAGGACTCTTACCTACGAGCAGTACTTC
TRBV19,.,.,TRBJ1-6,CASSSGNSPLHF,TGTGCCAGTAGTTCCGGTAATTCACCCCTCCACTTT
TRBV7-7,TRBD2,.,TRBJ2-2,CASSSGTGQRGTGELFF,TGTGCCAGCAGCTCCGGGACGGGCCAGCGGGGGACCGGGGAGCTGTTTTTT
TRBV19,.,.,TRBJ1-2,CASYTPSLRGRGYTF,TGTGCCAGTTACACACCGAGCTTGCGGGGCCGCGGCTACACCTTC
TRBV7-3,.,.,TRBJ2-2,CASSGLNTGELFF,TGTGCCAGCAGCGGATTAAACACCGGGGAGCTGTTTTTT
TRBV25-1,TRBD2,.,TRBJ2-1,CASSEYLSGADEQFF,TGTGCCAGCAGTGAATATCTTAGCGGGGCAGATGAGCAGTTCTTC
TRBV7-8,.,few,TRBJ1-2,CASSPMEGTYGYTF,TGTGCCAGCAGCCCGATGGAGGGGACCTATGGCTACACCTTC
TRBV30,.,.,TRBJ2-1,CAWSGSEQFF,TGTGCCTGGAGTGGGTCTGAGCAGTTCTTC
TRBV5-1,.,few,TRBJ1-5,CASSLAGRGNQPQHF,TGCGCCAGCAGCTTGGCAGGGAGGGGGAATCAGCCCCAGCATTTT
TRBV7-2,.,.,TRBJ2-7,CASSLVGVSSYEQYF,TGTGCCAGCAGCTTAGTTGGGGTTAGCTCCTACGAGCAGTACTTC
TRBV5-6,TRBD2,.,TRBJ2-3,CASSLPGGRTDTQYF,TGTGCCAGCAGCTTGCCGGGGGGTCGCACAGATACGCAGTATTTT
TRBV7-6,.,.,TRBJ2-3,CASSPRRGADTQYF,TGTGCCAGCAGCCCAAGGCGGGGCGCCGATACGCAGTATTTT